This T cell receptor beta chain comes out of a study of cytomegalovirus exposure and HLA in healthy donors. Broader study findings: Follow-up analysis found HLA locus-dependent TCR association rates, highest for DRB1 and lowest for HLA-C. Sequencing likely produced, as an artifact, a cluster of highly shared sequence variants. CMV serostatus was the sole immune exposure information available.

The PCR was carried out with 60 Vbeta primers and 13 Jbeta primers. The method was immunoSEQ multiplex PCR; TCRdb's version includes in-frame clones alone and lacks a portion of them. Counted here are approximately 140,000 clones, around 79% occurring once; the ten biggest clones make up about 4%. The CDR3 loop spans 14 amino acids. V was trimmed by 3 bases and J by 5 bases, leaving 10 bases between them. In germline, CDR1 is SEHNR, CDR2 FQNEAQ (reference sequence). This clone was counted only a few times. What it binds is not known. This chain connects TRBV7-9 to TRBJ2-2; maybe TRBD2 (5 bases). The TCR originated in a human donor in good health. The sample comprised PBMCs. Here the CDR3 reads CASSLGGLTGELFF. The CDR3 bases are TGTGCCAGCAGCTTGGGCGGGTTAACCGGGGAGCTGTTTTTT.